This T cell receptor beta chain is drawn from a study of cytomegalovirus exposure and HLA in healthy donors. General observations from the study: Subsequent analysis found a tendency for first-cohort TCR clusters to co-occur within the 120 or so validation repertoires. Reports credit the classifier with highly specific, highly sensitive diagnosis of cytomegalovirus status. The study designated 150 to 200 TCR beta chains cytomegalovirus-associated.

The CDR3 consists of 15 residues. Germline loops: CDR1 MRHNA, CDR2 SNTAGT. With 6 bases clipped from V and 6 bases from J, the junction kept 9 bases outside the gene matches. Comment on this clone: Its antigen is not known.

Method: immunoSEQ multiplex PCR; TCRdb's copy keeps in-frame clones and lacks some. The sample has roughly 300,000 clones; 86% are singletons. The TCR originated in a woman younger than 30 in good health and CMV-seronegative. The rearrangement links TRBV6-4 to TRBJ1-4; 8 bases are a match to TRBD1. Source material: PBMCs. As DNA, the CDR3 is TGTGCCAGCAGGAATGGACAGGGCGGGGATGAAAAACTGTTTTTT. As protein: CASRNGQGGDEKLFF.